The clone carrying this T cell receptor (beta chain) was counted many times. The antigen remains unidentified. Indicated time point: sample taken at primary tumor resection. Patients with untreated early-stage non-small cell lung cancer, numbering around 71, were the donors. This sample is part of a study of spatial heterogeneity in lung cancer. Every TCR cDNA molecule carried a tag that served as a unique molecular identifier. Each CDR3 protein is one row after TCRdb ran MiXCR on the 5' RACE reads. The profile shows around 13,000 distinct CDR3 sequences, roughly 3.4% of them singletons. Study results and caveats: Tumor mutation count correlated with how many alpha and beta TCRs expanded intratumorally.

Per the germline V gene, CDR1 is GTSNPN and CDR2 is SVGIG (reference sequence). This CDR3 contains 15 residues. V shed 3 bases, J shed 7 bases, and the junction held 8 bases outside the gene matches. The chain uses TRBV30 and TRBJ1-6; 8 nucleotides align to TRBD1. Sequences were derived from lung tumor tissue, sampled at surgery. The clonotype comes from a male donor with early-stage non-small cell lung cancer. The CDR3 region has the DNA TGTGCCTGGAGCCGGGCGGGACAGGCCAATTCACCCCTCCACTTT. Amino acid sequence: CAWSRAGQANSPLHF.